This TCR beta chain derives from a study of cytotoxic CD8 clonotypes in ibrutinib-treated CLL. Germline CDR1 is SGHRS and CDR2 is YFSETQ. The CDR3 is made up of 17 amino acids. V shed 4 bases and J 10 bases; nucleotides not matched to a gene: 14. Repertoires were generated with immunoSEQ multiplex PCR, while TCRdb's copy carries only in-frame clones and drops some. The sample includes 270,000 or so clones, approximately 76% of them seen just once. Sample: PBMCs, taken at disease progression, from a patient treated with ibrutinib. The chain has TRBV5-1 and TRBJ2-1; TRBD2 matches 13 bases. This TCR was recovered from a human donor with chronic lymphocytic leukemia. CDR3 residues: CASSRGLAGLAREEQFF. The CDR3, as DNA: TGCGCCAGCAGCCGGGGACTAGCGGGGCTCGCCCGGGAGGAGCAGTTCTTC. The full variable domain, rest sourced from reference TRBV5-1 and TRBJ2-1, is KAGVTQTPRYLIKTRGQQVTLSCSPISGHRSVSWYQQTPGQGLQFLFEYFSETQRNKGNFPGRFSGRQFSNSRSEMNVSTLELGDSALYLCASSRGLAGLAREEQFFGPGTRLTVL.